One and the same sample provided the 17 T cell receptor beta chains below, sequenced in a study of CD8+CD57+ T cells in acquired aplastic anemia (dated by TCRdb to the late 2010s). Expansion of CD8+CD57+ cells had been shown by flow cytometry in the patients chosen for sequencing. TCRdb records Illumina HiSeq 2000 as the sequencer. Profiling of TCR beta VDJ combinations and CDR3 sequences used genomic DNA as the template. Using fastp at Q25 and MiXCR, TCRdb reprocessed the public reads and kept productive beta chains. When rows share a CDR3 protein, they turn into one entry using the most common DNA and genes. This sample comprises about 58,000 distinct CDR3 sequences, roughly three fifths of them detected only once. 16% of the sample is taken by the ten largest. Sequencing input: sorted CD4+, CD8+, or CD8+CD57+ T cells (not recorded which) from PBMCs. All receptors come from a human donor with aplastic anemia.

As to this clonotype: This CDR3 fails to terminate in the conserved phenylalanine or tryptophan, so it likely reflects a read error. The rearrangement uses TRBV10-3 and TRBJ2-2; D gene uncertain. Germline V gene data show CDR1 as ENHRY and CDR2 as SYGVKD. The CDR3 length is 14 residues. Trimming shortened V by 8 bases and J by 1 base, and 11 bases separated the two germline ends. This CDR3 is CAIAAQRNTGELFL. The CDR3, as DNA: TGTGCCATCGCGGCCCAGAGGAACACCGGGGAGCTGTTTCTT.

The chain's CDR3 is CASSFTPTSGRNQPQHF. CDR3 coding DNA: TGTGCCAGCAGTTTTACCCCCACCTCGGGGAGGAATCAGCCCCAGCATTTT. The genes are TRBV27 and TRBJ1-5; D remains unclear. With 3 bases removed from V and 4 bases from J, the gap between germline ends came to 19 bases. This CDR3 has 17 residues. CDR1 MNHEY and CDR2 SMNVEV come from the germline V gene (reference sequence).

This clonotype was seen repeatedly, ten times or more. This chain connects TRBV29-1 to TRBJ1-2; a weak D match, TRBD1 (5 bases). The germline V gene has CDR1 SQVTM and CDR2 ANQGSEA. V lost 8 bases and J 1 base, leaving 17 bases between the germline ends. CDR3 length equals 14 residues. CDR3 bases: TGCAGCATATGGAATCAGGGTCTTAACTATGGCTACACCTTC. This codes for CSIWNQGLNYGYTF.

About this clonotype: The germline gene is not matched at one end of the junction; a read error may be the cause. This chain joins TRBV24-1 and TRBJ1-2; TRBD1 aligns across 9 bases. This CDR3 comprises 15 residues. Germline V CDR1 and CDR2: KGHDR, SFDVKD. The CDR3: CATTDRGQGVYGYTF. The CDR3 region has the DNA TGTGCCACCACTGATAGGGGACAGGGAGTCTATGGCTACACCTTC.

The V call is TRBV5-1, the J call TRBJ1-6; TRBD1 aligns across 9 bases. Germline CDR1 reads SGHRS; CDR2 reads YFSETQ. This CDR3 is 18 amino acids long. The V and J ends lost 7 bases and 7 bases, in that order; junction bases with no gene match: 18. This CDR3 reads CASSSDRGSTLDNSPLHF. The DNA for the CDR3 is TGCGCCAGCTCTTCAGACAGGGGGTCCACGCTGGACAATTCACCCCTCCACTTT. Together with reference TRBV5-1 and TRBJ1-6, the CDR3 gives the full variable domain: KAGVTQTPRYLIKTRGQQVTLSCSPISGHRSVSWYQQTPGQGLQFLFEYFSETQRNKGNFPGRFSGRQFSNSRSEMNVSTLELGDSALYLCASSSDRGSTLDNSPLHFGNGTRLTVT.

This clonotype was picked up one time. The chain has TRBV20-1 and TRBJ2-7, with TRBD1 matching over 7 bases. Germline V gives CDR1 DFQATT, CDR2 SNEGSKA (reference sequence). The CDR3 runs to 13 residues. The junction had 4 bases not matched to a gene; V was cut back by 1 base and J by 4 bases. The chain's CDR3 is CSARGGQVYEQYF. The CDR3 DNA is TGCAGTGCTAGAGGCGGACAGGTGTACGAGCAGTACTTC.

This clonotype has ten or more counts. The chain is built from TRBV11-2 and TRBJ1-2; D unclear. This CDR3 has 18 residues. Trimming shortened V by 1 base and J by 4 bases, and 22 bases separated the two germline ends. CDR1 is SGHAT and CDR2 is FQNNGV in the germline V gene. CDR3 sequence: CASSLVAAADQRVYGYTF. The CDR3, as DNA: TGTGCCAGCAGCTTAGTAGCGGCCGCAGACCAAAGAGTCTATGGCTACACCTTC.

The chain has TRBV19 and TRBJ2-3; D perhaps matches TRBD2 (10 bases). V was trimmed by 4 bases and J by 6 bases, leaving 17 bases between them. The CDR3 consists of 15 residues. CDR1 is LNHDA, CDR2 SQIVND, per germline (reference sequence). Here the CDR3 reads CASSSSGGTGDTQYF. In DNA form, the CDR3 reads TGTGCCAGTAGTAGTAGCGGGGGGACAGGGGATACGCAGTATTTT.

The chain uses TRBV29-1 and TRBJ1-4; tentative D call: TRBD1 (5 bases). V was cut by 3 bases and J by 8 bases, with 13 bases left in between. CDR1 and CDR2 (germline): SQVTM, ANQGSEA. The CDR3 has 13 amino acids. The CDR3 region has the DNA TGCAGCGTTGACGGTGGGGCAGGGGAAAAACTGTTTTTT. The encoded protein is CSVDGGAGEKLFF.

This clonotype was observed once. CDR3 in amino acids: CASSSGQGVDGYTF. The CDR3 bases are TGTGCCAGCAGCTCGGGGCAGGGGGTCGATGGCTACACCTTC. The chain employs TRBV7-9 and TRBJ1-2, with 7 nucleotides matching TRBD1. V gave up 4 bases and J gave up 6 bases; unmatched junction bases: 8. CDR1 is SEHNR, CDR2 FQNEAQ, per germline (reference sequence). The CDR3 has 14 residues. Full variable domain (remainder filled in from reference TRBV7-9 and TRBJ1-2): DTGVSQNPRHKITKRGQNVTFRCDPISEHNRLYWYRQTLGQGPEFLTYFQNEAQLEKSRLLSDRFSAERPKGSFSTLEIQRTEQGDSAMYLCASSSGQGVDGYTFGSGTRLTVV.

The table lists this clonotype with many counts. The chain combines TRBV28 with TRBJ1-4, with TRBD1 matching 7 bases. Germline values: CDR1 MDHEN, CDR2 SYDVKM. V shed 5 bases and J 5 bases; nucleotides not matched to a gene: 14. The CDR3 consists of 17 residues. CDR3 protein: CASSHSEEGGLNEKLFF. Written as DNA, the CDR3 is TGTGCCAGCAGTCACTCAGAGGAAGGGGGCCTGAATGAAAAACTGTTTTTT.

The chain carries TRBV20-1 and TRBJ1-5, with D tentatively TRBD1 (5 bases). This CDR3 has 14 amino acids. CDR1 DFQATT and CDR2 SNEGSKA come from the germline V gene (reference sequence). V was trimmed by 0 bases and J by 3 bases, leaving 9 bases between them. The DNA of the CDR3 is TGCAGTGCTAGAGAGGGGGGTTCCAATCAGCCCCAGCATTTT. Amino acids: CSAREGGSNQPQHF.

This clonotype was seen ten or more times. V is TRBV11-2 and J is TRBJ2-5; weak D call: TRBD1 (6 bases). V was cut by 4 bases and J by 4 bases, with 10 bases left in between. Germline V gene sequence: CDR1 SGHAT, CDR2 FQNNGV. The CDR3 loop spans 13 amino acids. The CDR3 spells CASSYVQGETQYF. The DNA of the CDR3 is TGTGCCAGCAGCTATGTACAGGGAGAGACCCAGTACTTC.

The CDR3 loop is CASSLTGSSYEQYF. The CDR3 coding sequence is TGTGCCAGCAGCCTGACAGGGAGCTCCTACGAGCAGTACTTC. V and J are TRBV11-2 and TRBJ2-7, with 7 bases identical to TRBD1. This CDR3 has 14 residues. Germline V gene lookup returns CDR1 SGHAT and CDR2 FQNNGV. V gave up 5 bases and J gave up 0 bases; unmatched junction bases: 4.

The rearrangement uses TRBV7-8 and TRBJ1-6; TRBD1 might be the D (5 bases). The V end lost 3 bases, the J end lost 13 bases, and 16 bases lay between the germline ends. CDR1 and CDR2 from the germline V gene are SGHVS and FQNEAQ. The CDR3 is made up of 14 amino acids. This chain's CDR3 is CASSLGTEKGPLHF. The DNA of the CDR3 is TGTGCCAGCAGCTTGGGGACGGAAAAAGGGCCCCTCCACTTT.

This clonotype was recorded many times. The J gene is TRBJ1-1, the V gene TRBV9; 8 positions agree with TRBD1. Germline loops: CDR1 SGDLS, CDR2 YYNGEE. V trimming: 0 bases; J trimming: 5 bases; junction bases outside the gene matches: 3. The CDR3 totals 14 residues. CDR3 amino acids: CASSVATGGTEAFF. CDR3 bases: TGTGCCAGCAGCGTAGCTACAGGGGGAACTGAAGCTTTCTTT. The full variable domain, in which reference TRBV9 and TRBJ1-1 provide the parts outside the CDR3, is DSGVTQTPKHLITATGQRVTLRCSPRSGDLSVYWYQQSLDQGLQFLIQYYNGEERAKGNILERFSAQQFPDLHSELNLSSLELGDSALYFCASSVATGGTEAFFGQGTRLTVV.

This clonotype turned up a few times. The chain links TRBV7-2 to TRBJ2-2; D gene unclear. The V gene lost 1 base and the J gene lost 9 bases, with 12 bases spanning the gap. This CDR3 region has 14 residues. The V gene's germline CDR1 is SGHTA and CDR2 FQGNSA. In DNA form, the CDR3 reads TGTGCCAGCAGCTTAGGGGGTTGGGCCCGGGAGCTGTTTTTT. This translates into CASSLGGWARELFF.